A single sample gave rise to the 31 T cell receptor beta chains below, sequenced in a study of identical twins. One entry per CDR3 protein results from TCRdb running MiXCR on the 5' RACE reads. Of about 330,000 distinct CDR3 sequences listed, 9% to 15% are singletons. In addition, the sample was reused for a study of yellow fever vaccine responses in identical twins.

Sequenced: CD8+ T cells sorted from blood. These receptors all come from a woman between 18 and 29 years old in good health.

This clonotype has just a few counts. The V and J genes are TRBV11-2 and TRBJ2-3; 8 nucleotides line up with TRBD2. V lost 5 bases and J lost 4; bases outside the gene matches: 8. This CDR3 is built from 15 residues. Germline V gene lookup returns CDR1 SGHAT and CDR2 FQNNGV. The CDR3 bases are TGTGCCAGCAGCGCCTCCGGGGGGGCCGCAGATACGCAGTATTTT. Translating it yields CASSASGGAADTQYF.

The V and J genes are TRBV4-1 and TRBJ2-1, with TRBD1 matching over 8 bases. The germline CDR1 and CDR2 sequences are MGHRA and YSYEKL. V shed 0 bases, J shed 0 bases, and the junction held 4 bases outside the gene matches. The CDR3 has 17 residues. CDR3 bases: TGCGCCAGCAGCCAAGAGAACAGGGGGAGCTCCTACAATGAGCAGTTCTTC. Amino acid sequence: CASSQENRGSSYNEQFF.

The chain recombines TRBV7-3 with TRBJ2-1, with 8 bases lining up with TRBD1. CDR3 length: 16 residues. V lost 5 bases to trimming and J lost 4 bases; unmatched junction nucleotides: 10. From germline, CDR1 is SGHTA and CDR2 FQGTGA. CDR3 DNA: TGTGCCAGCAGCGAACAGGGGGTGACTATATACAATGAGCAGTTCTTC. Amino acid sequence: CASSEQGVTIYNEQFF. Based on the CDR3 plus reference TRBV7-3 and TRBJ2-1, the full variable domain is GAGVSQTPSNKVTEKGKYVELRCDPISGHTALYWYRQSLGQGPEFLIYFQGTGAADDSGLPNDRFFAVRPEGSVSTLKIQRTERGDSAVYLCASSEQGVTIYNEQFFGPGTRLTVL.

This chain uses TRBV14 with TRBJ2-1; the D gene could be TRBD1 or TRBD2 (5 bases each). The CDR3 consists of 14 residues. V was clipped by 5 bases and J by 2 bases, with 10 bases between them. Germline V gives CDR1 SGHDN, CDR2 FVKESK. The CDR3 sequence: CASSGTLTYNEQFF. In DNA, the CDR3 is TGTGCCAGCAGCGGGACCCTAACCTACAATGAGCAGTTCTTC.

CDR3 loop: CASSSPENGYTF. In DNA, the CDR3 is TGTGCCAGCAGCTCCCCAGAGAATGGCTACACCTTC. The chain recombines TRBV7-9 with TRBJ1-2; the D is unclear. The CDR3 consists of 12 residues. The germline V gene has CDR1 SEHNR and CDR2 FQNEAQ (reference sequence). V lost 4 bases and J 6 bases, leaving 9 bases between the germline ends. The variable domain in full, with the rest retrieved from reference TRBV7-9 and TRBJ1-2, is DTGVSQNPRHKITKRGQNVTFRCDPISEHNRLYWYRQTLGQGPEFLTYFQNEAQLEKSRLLSDRFSAERPKGSFSTLEIQRTEQGDSAMYLCASSSPENGYTFGSGTRLTVV.

This clonotype was seen ten or more times. The chain uses TRBV6-4 and TRBJ2-1; 7 bases align to TRBD1. The CDR3 is made up of 17 amino acids. Germline V CDR1 and CDR2: MRHNA, SNTAGT. V was pared by 0 bases and J by 5 bases, with 10 bases of the junction left unmatched. CDR3 amino acids: CASSDSNHGTANNEQFF. The CDR3 region has the DNA TGTGCCAGCAGTGACTCGAATCATGGGACAGCAAACAATGAGCAGTTCTTC.

This clonotype has just a few counts. The chain carries TRBV9 and TRBJ1-4; TRBD1 agrees at 8 bases. There are 14 residues in the CDR3. Trimming at V came to 3 bases and at J to 8 bases, leaving 6 bases not matched to a gene. CDR1 SGDLS and CDR2 YYNGEE come from the germline V gene. CDR3 bases: TGTGCCAGCAGCGACTTCGACAGGGGCGAAAAACTGTTTTTT. Translation gives CASSDFDRGEKLFF.

This chain joins TRBV3-1 and TRBJ2-7, with 12 positions matching TRBD2. The V gene end was trimmed by 1 base and the J gene end by 5 bases; junction bases not matched to a gene: 6. The germline V gene encodes CDR1 LGHDT and CDR2 YNNKEL (reference sequence). The CDR3 runs to 16 residues. This chain's CDR3 is CASSQGLAGVRDEQYF. The CDR3 coding sequence is TGTGCCAGCAGCCAAGGACTAGCGGGAGTACGAGACGAGCAGTACTTC.

At least ten counts were recorded for this clonotype. J is TRBJ2-1 and V is TRBV5-1; perhaps TRBD1 as D (6 bases). The CDR3 has 16 amino acids. Germline CDR1 and CDR2: SGHRS and YFSETQ. V was pared by 4 bases and J by 1 base, with 15 bases between. CDR3 DNA sequence: TGCGCCAGCAGCAGCTCCGGGACAAGTTCCTACAATGAGCAGTTCTTC. This sequence encodes CASSSSGTSSYNEQFF.

This clonotype was counted ten times or more. This chain uses TRBV29-1 with TRBJ2-1; TRBD1 is a possible D gene (5 bases). The V gene lost 1 base and the J gene lost 3 bases, with 7 bases spanning the gap. The CDR3 consists of 13 residues. Germline V lookup: CDR1 SQVTM, CDR2 ANQGSEA. This chain's CDR3 is CSVEAGYYNEQFF. The CDR3 DNA reads TGCAGCGTTGAAGCAGGGTACTACAATGAGCAGTTCTTC.

CDR3 nucleotides: TGCGCCAGCCGCTTAGAGCGGGGTTCCGATGAGCAGTTCTTC. It codes for CASRLERGSDEQFF. The chain recombines TRBV4-1 with TRBJ2-1, with 7 nucleotides matching TRBD2. The junction had 12 bases not matched to a gene; V was cut back by 8 bases and J by 8 bases. This CDR3 is 14 amino acids long. The germline V gene has CDR1 MGHRA and CDR2 YSYEKL.

This clonotype was seen a handful of times. J is TRBJ2-7 and V is TRBV7-9; 7 bases fit TRBD1. CDR1 SEHNR and CDR2 FQNEAQ come from the germline V gene (reference sequence). V dropped 4 bases and J dropped 5; count of bases not matched to a gene: 8. The CDR3 has 14 residues. CDR3: CASSSDREKHEQYF. CDR3 coding DNA: TGTGCCAGCAGCTCCGACAGGGAGAAACACGAGCAGTACTTC.

V gene TRBV28 combines with J gene TRBJ2-7, with 8 bases that match TRBD1. V dropped 1 base and J dropped 9; count of bases not matched to a gene: 8. The CDR3 extends over 14 amino acids. Germline CDR1 and CDR2: MDHEN and SYDVKM. The DNA of the CDR3 is TGTGCCAGCAGTTTATATCGGGACAGGCGCACGCAGTACTTC. This translates into CASSLYRDRRTQYF.

The table lists this clonotype with a few counts. The chain employs TRBV2 and TRBJ2-3; 10 bases are a match to TRBD2. The V gene end was trimmed by 4 bases and the J gene end by 6 bases; junction bases not matched to a gene: 7. CDR3 length: 15 amino acids. Germline CDR1 is SNHLY and CDR2 is FYNNEI. CDR3 coding DNA: TGTGCCAGCAGTGTCGGGACTAGCGACGCGGATACGCAGTATTTT. Its protein is CASSVGTSDADTQYF. Looking up the rest from reference TRBV2 and TRBJ2-3 gives the full variable domain: EPEVTQTPSHQVTQMGQEVILRCVPISNHLYFYWYRQILGQKVEFLVSFYNNEISEKSEIFDDQFSVERPDGSNFTLKIRSTKLEDSAMYFCASSVGTSDADTQYFGPGTRLTVL.

V is TRBV28 and J is TRBJ2-3; the D is unclear. Germline-derived CDR1 and CDR2 are MDHEN and SYDVKM. CDR3 size: 13 residues. Deletions cut 5 bases from V and 6 bases from J, with 12 bases between. This chain's CDR3 is CASSGRYEDTQYF. The CDR3 region has the DNA TGTGCCAGCAGTGGCAGGTATGAGGATACGCAGTATTTT.

This clonotype has just a few counts. The V and J genes are TRBV20-1 and TRBJ2-7; D may correspond to TRBD1 or TRBD2 (6 bases each). The CDR3 has 12 amino acids. V was pared by 0 bases and J by 6 bases, with 9 bases between. Germline-derived CDR1 and CDR2 are DFQATT and SNEGSKA (reference sequence). Written as DNA, the CDR3 is TGCAGTGCTAGAGATGAGGGGGGCGAGCAGTACTTC. It is translated as CSARDEGGEQYF.

The chain links TRBV5-1 to TRBJ2-7; D may correspond to TRBD1 or TRBD2 (5 bases each). Trimming took off 0 bases at V and 1 base at J, with 11 bases between the two ends. The length of the CDR3 is 15 residues. Looked up from germline, CDR1 is SGHRS and CDR2 is YFSETQ. This CDR3 is CASSLVGTGSYEQYF. The CDR3, as DNA: TGCGCCAGCAGCTTGGTTGGGACGGGATCCTACGAGCAGTACTTC.

V gene TRBV12-3 or TRBV12-4 combines with J gene TRBJ2-7; a weak D match, TRBD1 (6 bases). This CDR3 is built from 16 residues. Trimming removed 5 bases from V and 2 bases from J, with 19 bases in between. Written as DNA, the CDR3 is TGTGCCAGCAGTCCATTGGACAGCATCAATCCCTACGAGCAGTACGTC. Protein sequence: CASSPLDSINPYEQYV.

The rearrangement links TRBV7-6 to TRBJ2-2; maybe TRBD1 (6 bases). The CDR3 is made up of 17 amino acids. Germline assignment: CDR1 SGHVS and CDR2 FNYEAQ. The V end lost 5 bases, the J end lost 2 bases, and 18 bases lay between the germline ends. The CDR3 region is CASSTSSLRGNTGELFF. DNA for the CDR3: TGTGCCAGCAGCACTAGTTCGCTCAGGGGAAACACCGGGGAGCTGTTTTTT.

This clonotype showed up many times. The chain employs TRBV7-3 and TRBJ2-1; D unresolved. CDR1 and CDR2 (germline): SGHTA, FQGTGA. Trimming left V 5 bases short and J 8 bases short, with 13 bases between. This CDR3 is 13 amino acids long. This CDR3 reads CASSTGLADEQFF. CDR3 nucleotides: TGTGCCAGCAGCACCGGGCTGGCGGATGAGCAGTTCTTC.

This clonotype has just a few counts. The rearrangement links TRBV9 to TRBJ2-7, with D possibly being TRBD2 (5 bases). The V and J ends lost 7 bases and 3 bases respectively, with 8 bases between them. CDR3 size: 11 residues. The germline CDR1 and CDR2 sequences are SGDLS and YYNGEE. CDR3 protein: CASPRDYEQYV. In DNA form, the CDR3 reads TGTGCCAGCCCTCGGGACTACGAGCAGTACGTC.

The CDR3: CASSQGGGLDTQYF. In nucleotides, the CDR3 is TGTGCCAGCAGCCAAGGGGGGGGCCTAGATACGCAGTATTTT. The chain is built from TRBV3-1 and TRBJ2-3, with D possibly TRBD2 on 7 matching bases. Germline CDR1 and CDR2: LGHDT and YNNKEL (reference sequence). The V gene lost 1 base and the J gene lost 5 bases, with 10 bases spanning the gap. The CDR3 has 14 residues.

This chain links TRBV27 with TRBJ2-7; 7 bases map to TRBD1. In germline, CDR1 is MNHEY, CDR2 SMNVEV (reference sequence). This CDR3 has 14 amino acids. The J segment lost 7 bases and the V segment lost 6 bases, leaving 12 bases of the junction unmatched. The CDR3 is CASSRTGPPGEQYF. The CDR3, as DNA: TGTGCCAGCAGCCGGACAGGTCCCCCTGGGGAGCAGTACTTC.

The chain couples TRBV27 to TRBJ1-1; TRBD1 is a possible D gene (5 bases). In germline, CDR1 is MNHEY, CDR2 SMNVEV (reference sequence). The V gene lost 3 bases and the J gene lost 7 bases, with 12 bases spanning the gap. This CDR3 spans 13 amino acids. CDR3 DNA: TGTGCCAGCAGTTTGAAGAGGGGTGGTGAAGCTTTCTTT. As protein: CASSLKRGGEAFF.

The V call is TRBV28, the J call TRBJ2-5, with D tentatively TRBD2 (7 bases). The CDR3 loop spans 19 amino acids. Trimming took 3 bases from V and 1 from J, leaving 24 bases between them. Germline-derived CDR1 and CDR2 are MDHEN and SYDVKM. CDR3 in amino acids: CASSLGGKLAKSIQETQYF. The CDR3 DNA is TGTGCCAGCAGTTTGGGGGGCAAACTAGCGAAATCAATCCAAGAGACCCAGTACTTC.

This clonotype was counted only a few times. The chain couples TRBV10-3 to TRBJ2-1; D is perhaps TRBD1 (6 bases). The CDR3 length is 14 residues. CDR1 is ENHRY, CDR2 SYGVKD, per germline. Trimming removed 7 bases at V and 5 bases at J, with 15 bases between. As DNA, the CDR3 is TGTGCCATCAACCGACAGGTGCCCAACAATGAGCAGTTCTTC. Protein product: CAINRQVPNNEQFF.

Ten or more counts support this clonotype. The rearrangement links TRBV12-3 or TRBV12-4 to TRBJ2-2; no clear D gene. The CDR3 sequence is 13 residues long. The V end was cut by 2 bases, the J end by 5 bases, with 6 bases between. The CDR3 DNA follows: TGTGCCAGCAGTTTAACACGAACCGGGGAGCTGTTTTTT. Its protein product is CASSLTRTGELFF.

The chain has TRBV10-1 and TRBJ2-7; the D is unclear. V lost 8 bases and J 3 bases, leaving 14 bases between the germline ends. CDR1 is WNHNN, CDR2 SYGVQD, per germline (reference sequence). The CDR3 loop spans 13 amino acids. CDR3 amino acids: CASERRPDYEQYF. The CDR3 nucleotides are TGCGCCAGCGAGAGACGGCCCGACTACGAGCAGTACTTC.

This clonotype was recorded a few times. The chain couples TRBV11-3 to TRBJ2-7; D might be TRBD1 or TRBD2, each matching 5 bases. The V gene lost 5 bases and the J gene lost 0 bases, with 20 bases spanning the gap. CDR1 SGHNT and CDR2 YENEEA come from the germline V gene. This CDR3 comprises 17 residues. As DNA, the CDR3 is TGTGCCAGCAGCCACTCTTTAGGGGACCACGGCTCCTACGAGCAGTACTTC. Protein sequence: CASSHSLGDHGSYEQYF.

This clonotype was observed a handful of times. The chain employs TRBV12-3 or TRBV12-4 and TRBJ1-3, with a tentative D call TRBD1 (5 bases). The CDR3 contains 10 residues. V was clipped by 6 bases and J by 9 bases, with 6 bases between them. The CDR3 region has the DNA TGTGCCAGCAGAAGGGGCACCATATATTTT. It encodes CASRRGTIYF.

This clonotype was seen more than once but under ten times. J is TRBJ2-4 and V is TRBV12-3 or TRBV12-4, with D perhaps TRBD2 (5 bases). With 5 bases removed from V and 9 bases from J, the gap between germline ends came to 11 bases. There are 12 residues in the CDR3. CDR3 region: CASSPDGVIQYF. In DNA, the CDR3 is TGTGCCAGCAGTCCTGACGGGGTCATTCAGTACTTC.